This TCR beta chain is drawn from a study of immune evolution from preneoplasia to lung adenocarcinoma. Data came from immunoSEQ multiplex PCR; TCRdb stores just in-frame clones and leaves some out. The sample gives about 6,300 clones, roughly 76% of which show up once; about an eighth is in the top ten. Patient tissue came from resections in Japan or China, 2014–2017. H&E slides confirmed each diagnosis, reviewed by two pathologists independently. This TCR was sampled from a person aged 65 to 79 with lung adenocarcinoma. Sequencing was done on a sample of FFPE minimally invasive lung adenocarcinoma tissue.

The CDR3 DNA sequence: TGTGCCAGCAGCCCGGGGACAGTCCCGACCACTGAAGCTTTCTTT. This codes for CASSPGTVPTTEAFF. V and J are TRBV7-3 and TRBJ1-1, with 7 bases aligning to TRBD1. This CDR3 is 15 amino acids long. V lost 5 bases and J lost 4; bases outside the gene matches: 10. Germline V gene sequence: CDR1 SGHTA, CDR2 FQGTGA.